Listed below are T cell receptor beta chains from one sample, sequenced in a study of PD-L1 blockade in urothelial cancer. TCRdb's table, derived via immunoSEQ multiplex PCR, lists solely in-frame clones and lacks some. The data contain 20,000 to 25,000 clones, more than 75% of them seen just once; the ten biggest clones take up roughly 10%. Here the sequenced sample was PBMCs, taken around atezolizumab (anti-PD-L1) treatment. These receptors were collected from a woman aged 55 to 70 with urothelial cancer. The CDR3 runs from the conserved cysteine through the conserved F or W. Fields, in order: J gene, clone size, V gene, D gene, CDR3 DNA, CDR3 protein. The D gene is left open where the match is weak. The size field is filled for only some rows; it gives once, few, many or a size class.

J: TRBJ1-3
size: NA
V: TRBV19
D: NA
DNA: TGTGCCAGTAAGCAAGGTGTGAGGAACACCATATATTTT
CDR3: CASKQGVRNTIYF

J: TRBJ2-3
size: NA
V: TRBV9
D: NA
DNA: TGTGCCAGCAGCCCCTTCACAGATACGCAGTATTTT
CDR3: CASSPFTDTQYF

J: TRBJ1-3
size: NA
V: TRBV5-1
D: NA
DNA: TGCGCCAGCAGCACGGACAGCCCGGACACCATATATTTT
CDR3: CASSTDSPDTIYF

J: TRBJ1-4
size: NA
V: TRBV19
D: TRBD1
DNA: TGTGCCAGTAGTGAAAGAACAGGGGCGCGTGAAAAACTGTTTTTT
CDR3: CASSERTGAREKLFF

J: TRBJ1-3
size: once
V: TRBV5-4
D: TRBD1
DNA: TGTGCCAGCAGCCCGACCAACAGGGGTGGAAACACCATATATTTT
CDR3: CASSPTNRGGNTIYF

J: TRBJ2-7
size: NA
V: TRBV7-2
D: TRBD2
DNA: TGTGCCAGCAGCTTAGTTGGCGGGAGTAGCTACGAGCAGTACTTC
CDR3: CASSLVGGSSYEQYF

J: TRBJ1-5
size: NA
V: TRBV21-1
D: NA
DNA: TGTGCCAGCAGCCGTGGCGGGACAGGGGGCAATGGGAGCAATCAGCCCCAGCATTTT
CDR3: CASSRGGTGGNGSNQPQHF

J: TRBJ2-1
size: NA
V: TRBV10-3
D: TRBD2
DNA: TGTGCCAGGGGCCGCTTGCGGGAGTACTACAATGAGCAGTTCTTC
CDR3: CARGRLREYYNEQFF

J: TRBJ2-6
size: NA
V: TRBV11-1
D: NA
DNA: TGTGCCAGCAGCCCCCAGGGTGGGGCCAACGTCCTGACTTTC
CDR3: CASSPQGGANVLTF

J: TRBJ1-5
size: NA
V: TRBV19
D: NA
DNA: TGTGCCAGTAGTATCTCCGGGACACGAAGTCAGCCCCAGCATTTT
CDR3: CASSISGTRSQPQHF

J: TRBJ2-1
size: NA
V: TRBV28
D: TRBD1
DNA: TGTGCCAGCAGTTTATTAGGGGGGACAGGGAATGAGCAGTTCTTC
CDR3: CASSLLGGTGNEQFF

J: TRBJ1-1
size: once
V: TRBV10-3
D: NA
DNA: TGTGCCATCAGTGAGTTCGGGGGAGGAGGCACTGAAGCTTTCTTT
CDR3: CAISEFGGGGTEAFF

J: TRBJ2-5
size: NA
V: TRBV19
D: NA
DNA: TGTGCCAGTAGCTCGGGACGGAAGGGGGTGGAGACCCAGTACTTC
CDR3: CASSSGRKGVETQYF

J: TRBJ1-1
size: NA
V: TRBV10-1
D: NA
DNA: TGCGCCAGCAGGGTGGTGTCAGGGAGGGGAACTGAAGCTTTCTTT
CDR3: CASRVVSGRGTEAFF

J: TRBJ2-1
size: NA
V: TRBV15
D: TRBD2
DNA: TGTGCCACCAGCAGAGCGACGTTGGGACTAGCGGCGACGGGGTGGCAGTTCTTC
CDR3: CATSRATLGLAATGWQFF

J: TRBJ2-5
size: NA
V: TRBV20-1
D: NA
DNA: TGCAGTGCTAAGCACCAAGAGACCCAGTACTTC
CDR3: CSAKHQETQYF

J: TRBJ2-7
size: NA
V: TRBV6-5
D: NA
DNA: TGTGCCAGCAGTTCCCCCGGACAGACCTACGAGCAGTACTTC
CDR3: CASSSPGQTYEQYF

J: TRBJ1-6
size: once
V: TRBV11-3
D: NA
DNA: TGTGCCAGCAGCTCGCACCCCCCTGGACAGTTGAGCTCCTATAATTCACCCCTCCACTTT
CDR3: CASSSHPPGQLSSYNSPLHF

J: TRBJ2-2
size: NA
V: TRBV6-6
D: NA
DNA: TGTGCCAGCAGTTACGGCCCTCCGAACACCGGGGAGCTGTTTTTT
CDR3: CASSYGPPNTGELFF

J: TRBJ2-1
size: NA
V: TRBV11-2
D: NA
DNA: TGTGCCAGCAGCTTAGCCGGGGCCTACAATGAGCAGTTCTTC
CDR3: CASSLAGAYNEQFF

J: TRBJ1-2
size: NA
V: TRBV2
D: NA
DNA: TGTGCCAGCAGTGAGGCCCCTAACTATGGCTACACCTTC
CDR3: CASSEAPNYGYTF

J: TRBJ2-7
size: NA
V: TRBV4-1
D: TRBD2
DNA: TGCGCCAGCAGCCAAGTTGTTAGCGGGAGGGTCAACGAGCAGTACTTC
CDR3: CASSQVVSGRVNEQYF

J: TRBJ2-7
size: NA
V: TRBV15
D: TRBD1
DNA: TGTGCCACCAGCAGAGAGCGGACAGGGGTTGGCGAGCAGTACTTC
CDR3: CATSRERTGVGEQYF

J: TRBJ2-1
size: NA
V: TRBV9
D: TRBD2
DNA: TGTGCCAGCAGCGTCCGGACTAGCGGGGGCCCCGAGAGTGAGCAGTTCTTC
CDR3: CASSVRTSGGPESEQFF

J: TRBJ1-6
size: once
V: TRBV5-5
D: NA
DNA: TGTGCCAGCAGCTTGCGGGAAATCTATAATTCACCCCTCCACTTT
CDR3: CASSLREIYNSPLHF

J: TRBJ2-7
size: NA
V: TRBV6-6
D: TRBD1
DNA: TGTGCCACCCACGACACCGGGACAGGGTTACACGAGCAGTACTTC
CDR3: CATHDTGTGLHEQYF

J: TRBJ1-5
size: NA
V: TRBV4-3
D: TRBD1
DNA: TGCGCCAGCAGGCGGGACAGGGCCAGCAATCAGCCCCAGCATTTT
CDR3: CASRRDRASNQPQHF

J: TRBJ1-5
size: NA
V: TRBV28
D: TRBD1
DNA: TGTGCCAGCAGCTCGGGACAGGGTTTAAACAATCAGCCCCAGCATTTT
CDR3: CASSSGQGLNNQPQHF

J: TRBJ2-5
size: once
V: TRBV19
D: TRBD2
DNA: TGTGCCAGTAGTATAGATGCCCCAACTAGCGGGAGTTTGGAGACCCAGTACTTC
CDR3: CASSIDAPTSGSLETQYF

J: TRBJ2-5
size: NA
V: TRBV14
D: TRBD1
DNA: TGTGCCAGCAGCCCTGACAGGGGGCGAAGTAAGACCCAGTACTTC
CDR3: CASSPDRGRSKTQYF

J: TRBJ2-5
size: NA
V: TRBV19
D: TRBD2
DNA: TGTGCCAGTAGTCGACGACTAGCGGGGACACAGCTTCAAGAGACCCAGTACTTC
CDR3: CASSRRLAGTQLQETQYF

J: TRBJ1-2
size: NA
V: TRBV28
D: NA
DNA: TGTGCCAGCAGCCTCTACAGGGACGGCTACACCTTC
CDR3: CASSLYRDGYTF

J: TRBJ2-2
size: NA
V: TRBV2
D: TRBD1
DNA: TGTGCCAGCACCGGGACAGACAACACCGGGGAGCTGTTTTTT
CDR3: CASTGTDNTGELFF

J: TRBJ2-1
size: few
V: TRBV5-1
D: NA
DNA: TGCGCCAGCAGCTTTGGGGCCAGGGATTTGGATGAGCAGTTCTTC
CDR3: CASSFGARDLDEQFF

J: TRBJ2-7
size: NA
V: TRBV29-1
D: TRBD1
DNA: TGCAGCGCCGGGACAGCCTACGAGCAGTACTTC
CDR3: CSAGTAYEQYF

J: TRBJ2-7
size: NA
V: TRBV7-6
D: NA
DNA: TGTGCCAGCAGCTTAGGAGCCCTAGAGTACGAGCAGTACTTC
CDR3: CASSLGALEYEQYF

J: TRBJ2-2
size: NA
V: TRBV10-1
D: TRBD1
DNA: TGCGCCAGCAGTGAATACAGGGGGCTGGGCGGGGAGCTGTTTTTT
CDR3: CASSEYRGLGGELFF

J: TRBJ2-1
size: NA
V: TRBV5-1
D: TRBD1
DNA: TGCGCCAGCAGCCCTGCCTCGGCTTTCAGGGGACAGTCCTACAATGAGCAGTTCTTC
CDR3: CASSPASAFRGQSYNEQFF

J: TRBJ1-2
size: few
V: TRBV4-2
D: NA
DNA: TGTGCCAGCGAGCAAGGGGGACGGGGTAACTATGGCTACACCTTC
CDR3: CASEQGGRGNYGYTF

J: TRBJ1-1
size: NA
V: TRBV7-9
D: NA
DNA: TGTGCCAGCAGCTTATTAGGGAGCACTGAAGCTTTCTTT
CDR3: CASSLLGSTEAFF

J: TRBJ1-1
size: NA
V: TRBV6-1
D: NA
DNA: TGTGCCAGCAGTGAAATGCAGTTCGAAGCTTTCTTT
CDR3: CASSEMQFEAFF

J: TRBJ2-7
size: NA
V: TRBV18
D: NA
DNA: TGTGCCAGCTCACCACCCCCTACCGAGGCCGAGCAGTACTTC
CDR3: CASSPPPTEAEQYF

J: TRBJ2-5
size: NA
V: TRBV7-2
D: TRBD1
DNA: TGTGCCAGCAGCCCACAGGGGCCAGGGGAGACCCAGTACTTC
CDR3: CASSPQGPGETQYF

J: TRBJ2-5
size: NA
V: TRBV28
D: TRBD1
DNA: TGTGCCAGCAGTACCGGGACAGGGGGCCAAGAGACCCAGTACTTC
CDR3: CASSTGTGGQETQYF

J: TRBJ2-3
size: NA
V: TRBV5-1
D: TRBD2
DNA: TGCGCCAGCAGCTTGGGTCTAGCGGACACAGATACGCAGTATTTT
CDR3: CASSLGLADTDTQYF

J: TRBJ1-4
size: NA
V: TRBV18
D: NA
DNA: TGTGCCAGCTCGCCCGGGACTGAAAATGAAAAACTGTTTTTT
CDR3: CASSPGTENEKLFF

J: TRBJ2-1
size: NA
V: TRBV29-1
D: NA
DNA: TGCAGCGCCCACTCAGGCCTACCTGAGCAGTTCTTC
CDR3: CSAHSGLPEQFF

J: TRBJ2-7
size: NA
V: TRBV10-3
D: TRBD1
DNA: TGTGCCATCAGCTCGGACAGGACCTCTTACGAGCAGTACTTC
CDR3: CAISSDRTSYEQYF